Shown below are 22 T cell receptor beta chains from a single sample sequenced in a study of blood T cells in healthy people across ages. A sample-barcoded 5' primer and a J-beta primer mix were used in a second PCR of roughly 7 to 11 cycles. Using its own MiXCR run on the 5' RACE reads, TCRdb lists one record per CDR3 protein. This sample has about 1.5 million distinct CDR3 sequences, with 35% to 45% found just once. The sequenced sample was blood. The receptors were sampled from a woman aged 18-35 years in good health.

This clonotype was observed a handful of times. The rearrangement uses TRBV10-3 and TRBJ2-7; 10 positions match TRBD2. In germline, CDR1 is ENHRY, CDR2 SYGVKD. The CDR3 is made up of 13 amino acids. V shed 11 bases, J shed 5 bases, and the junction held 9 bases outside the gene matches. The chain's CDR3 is CAVQRGGLDEQYF. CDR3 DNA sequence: TGTGCCGTTCAGCGGGGGGGCCTCGACGAGCAGTACTTC.

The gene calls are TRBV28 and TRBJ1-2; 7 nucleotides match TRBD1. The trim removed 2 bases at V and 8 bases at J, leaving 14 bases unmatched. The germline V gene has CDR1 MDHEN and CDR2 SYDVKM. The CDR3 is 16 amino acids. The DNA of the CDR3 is TGTGCCAGCAGTTTAGGGGTAAGGGACAGAACTAGCGGCTACACCTTC. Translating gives CASSLGVRDRTSGYTF.

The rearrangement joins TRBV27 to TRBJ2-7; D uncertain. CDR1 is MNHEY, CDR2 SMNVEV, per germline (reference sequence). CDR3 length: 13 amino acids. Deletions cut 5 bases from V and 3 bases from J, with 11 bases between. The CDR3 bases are TGTGCCAGCAGTGTTGGCAGGTTCTACGAGCAGTACTTC. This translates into CASSVGRFYEQYF.

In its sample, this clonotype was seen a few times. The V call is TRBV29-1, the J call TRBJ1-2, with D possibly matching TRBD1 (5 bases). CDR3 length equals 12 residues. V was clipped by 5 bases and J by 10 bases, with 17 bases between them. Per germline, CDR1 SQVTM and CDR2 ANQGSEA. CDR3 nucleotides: TGCAGCGTTAGTAGGGGTTCGGGGTTCTACACCTTC. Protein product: CSVSRGSGFYTF.

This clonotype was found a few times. CDR3: CASSPSFSGANVLTF. CDR3 DNA: TGCGCCAGCAGCCCCTCCTTCTCTGGGGCCAACGTCCTGACTTTC. The chain is built from TRBV5-1 and TRBJ2-6; D gene unclear. The CDR3 loop spans 15 amino acids. Trimming took off 4 bases at V and 0 bases at J, with 8 bases between the two ends. CDR1 is SGHRS and CDR2 is YFSETQ in the germline V gene.

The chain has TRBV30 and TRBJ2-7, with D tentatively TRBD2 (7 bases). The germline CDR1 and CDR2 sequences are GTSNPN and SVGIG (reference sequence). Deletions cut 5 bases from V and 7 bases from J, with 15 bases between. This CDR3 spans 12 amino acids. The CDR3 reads CAWLGGPNEQYF. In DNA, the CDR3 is TGTGCCTGGTTGGGGGGGCCGAATGAGCAGTACTTC.

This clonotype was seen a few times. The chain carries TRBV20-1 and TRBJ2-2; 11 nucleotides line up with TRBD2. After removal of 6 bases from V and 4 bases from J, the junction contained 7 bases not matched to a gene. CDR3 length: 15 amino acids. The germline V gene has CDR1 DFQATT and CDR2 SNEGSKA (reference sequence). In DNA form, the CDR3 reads TGCAGTGCGACTACTAGCGGGAGAGGCACCGGGGAGCTGTTTTTT. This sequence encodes CSATTSGRGTGELFF.

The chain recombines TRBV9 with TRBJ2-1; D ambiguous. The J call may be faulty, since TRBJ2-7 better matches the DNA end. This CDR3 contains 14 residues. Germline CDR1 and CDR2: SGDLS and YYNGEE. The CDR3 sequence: CASSVGPVYNEQYF. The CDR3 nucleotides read TGTGCCAGCAGCGTAGGACCCGTGTACAATGAGCAGTACTTC.

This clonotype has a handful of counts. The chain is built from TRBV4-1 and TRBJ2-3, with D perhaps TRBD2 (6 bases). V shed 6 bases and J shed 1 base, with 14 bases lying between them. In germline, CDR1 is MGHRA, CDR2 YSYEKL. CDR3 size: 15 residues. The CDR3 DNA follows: TGCGCCAGCAGGCCACCGGGACTTCGCACAGATACGCAGTATTTT. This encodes CASRPPGLRTDTQYF.

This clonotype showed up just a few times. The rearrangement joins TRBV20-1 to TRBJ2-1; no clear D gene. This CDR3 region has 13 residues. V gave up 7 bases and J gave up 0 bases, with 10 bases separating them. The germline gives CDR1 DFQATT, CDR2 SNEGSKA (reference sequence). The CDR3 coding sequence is TGCAGTGTGGTCCCGAGCTCCTACAATGAGCAGTTCTTC. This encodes CSVVPSSYNEQFF.

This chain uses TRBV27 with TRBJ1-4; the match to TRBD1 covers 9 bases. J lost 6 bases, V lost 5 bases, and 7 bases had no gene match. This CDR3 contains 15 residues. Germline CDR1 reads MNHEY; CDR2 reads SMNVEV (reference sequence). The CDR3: CASSPSTGGDEKLFF. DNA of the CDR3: TGTGCCAGCAGTCCCTCGACAGGGGGGGATGAAAAACTGTTTTTT.

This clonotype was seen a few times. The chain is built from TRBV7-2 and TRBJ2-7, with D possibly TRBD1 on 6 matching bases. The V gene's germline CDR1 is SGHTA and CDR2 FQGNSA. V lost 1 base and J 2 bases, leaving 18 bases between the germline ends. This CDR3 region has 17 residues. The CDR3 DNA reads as TGTGCCAGCAGCTTAGATGGCACAGGGATTTTGCCCTACGAGCAGTACTTC. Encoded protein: CASSLDGTGILPYEQYF.

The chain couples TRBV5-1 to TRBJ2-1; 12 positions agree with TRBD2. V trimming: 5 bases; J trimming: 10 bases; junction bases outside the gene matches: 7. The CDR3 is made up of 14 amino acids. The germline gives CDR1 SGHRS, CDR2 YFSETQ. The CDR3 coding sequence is TGCGCCAGCAGTTTAAGGACTAGCGGGGCCGAGCAGTTCTTC. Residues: CASSLRTSGAEQFF.

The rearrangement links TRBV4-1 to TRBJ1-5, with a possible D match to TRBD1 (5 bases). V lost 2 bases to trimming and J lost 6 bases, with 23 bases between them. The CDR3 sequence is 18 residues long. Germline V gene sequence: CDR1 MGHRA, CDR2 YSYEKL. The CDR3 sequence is CASSQHTYPNSQGQPQHF. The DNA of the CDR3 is TGCGCCAGCAGCCAACACACCTACCCCAACAGCCAGGGTCAGCCCCAGCATTTT.

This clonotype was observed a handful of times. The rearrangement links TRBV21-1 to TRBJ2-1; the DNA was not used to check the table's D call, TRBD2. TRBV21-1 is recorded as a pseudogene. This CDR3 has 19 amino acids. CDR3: CASTPGLAGAGSSYNEQFF. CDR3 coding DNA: TGTGCCAGTACGCCGGGACTAGCGGGAGCTGGTAGCTCCTACAATGAGCAGTTCTTC.

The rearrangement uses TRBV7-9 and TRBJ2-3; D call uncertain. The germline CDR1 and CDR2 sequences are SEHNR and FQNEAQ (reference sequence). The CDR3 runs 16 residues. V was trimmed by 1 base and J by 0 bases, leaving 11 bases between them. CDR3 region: CASSLVETVSTDTQYF. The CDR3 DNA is TGTGCCAGCAGCTTAGTAGAAACAGTTAGCACAGATACGCAGTATTTT.

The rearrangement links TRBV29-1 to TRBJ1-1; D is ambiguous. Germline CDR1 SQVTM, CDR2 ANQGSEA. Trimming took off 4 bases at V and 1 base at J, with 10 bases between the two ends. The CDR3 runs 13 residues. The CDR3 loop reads CSVAPYWNTEAFF. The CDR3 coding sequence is TGCAGCGTTGCCCCTTATTGGAACACTGAAGCTTTCTTT. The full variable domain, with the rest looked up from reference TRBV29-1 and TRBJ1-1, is SAVISQKPSRDICQRGTSLTIQCQVDSQVTMMFWYRQQPGQSLTLIATANQGSEATYESGFVIDKFPISRPNLTFSTLTVSNMSPEDSSIYLCSVAPYWNTEAFFGQGTRLTVV.

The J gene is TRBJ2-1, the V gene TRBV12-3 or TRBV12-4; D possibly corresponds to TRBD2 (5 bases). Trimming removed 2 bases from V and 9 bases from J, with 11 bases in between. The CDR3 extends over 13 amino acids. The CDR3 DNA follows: TGTGCCAGCAGTTTAACACCCGGAGGTGAGCAGTTCTTC. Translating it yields CASSLTPGGEQFF.

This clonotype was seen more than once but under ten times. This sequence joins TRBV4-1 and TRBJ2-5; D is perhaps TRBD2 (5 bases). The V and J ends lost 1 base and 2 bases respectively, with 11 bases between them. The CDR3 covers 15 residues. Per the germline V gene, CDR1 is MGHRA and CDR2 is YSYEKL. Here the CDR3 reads CASSQVRGLQETQYF. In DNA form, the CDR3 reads TGCGCCAGCAGCCAAGTTAGAGGGTTGCAAGAGACCCAGTACTTC.

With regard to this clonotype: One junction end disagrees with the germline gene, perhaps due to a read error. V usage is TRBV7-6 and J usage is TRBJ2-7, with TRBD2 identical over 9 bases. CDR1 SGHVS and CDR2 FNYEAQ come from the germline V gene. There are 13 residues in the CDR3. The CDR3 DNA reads TGTGCCAGCAGCGTAGCCGGACTAGCGAAGCAGTACTTC. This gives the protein CASSVAGLAKQYF.

CDR3 DNA sequence: TGTGCCAGCAGTTCGCTCTCTGGACAGTCAGCCTACAATGAGCAGTTCTTC. Its translation: CASSSLSGQSAYNEQFF. This chain joins TRBV6-5 and TRBJ2-1; TRBD1 is a possible D gene (6 bases). Looked up from germline, CDR1 is MNHEY and CDR2 is SVGAGI. This CDR3 is built from 17 residues. V was trimmed by 4 bases and J by 2 bases, leaving 18 bases between them.

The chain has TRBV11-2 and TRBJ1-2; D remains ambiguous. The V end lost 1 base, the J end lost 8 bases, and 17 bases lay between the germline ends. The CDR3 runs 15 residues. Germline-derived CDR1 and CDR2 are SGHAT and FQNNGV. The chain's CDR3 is CASSLVGKWSGGYTF. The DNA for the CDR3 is TGTGCCAGCAGCTTAGTGGGAAAATGGTCAGGAGGCTACACCTTC.